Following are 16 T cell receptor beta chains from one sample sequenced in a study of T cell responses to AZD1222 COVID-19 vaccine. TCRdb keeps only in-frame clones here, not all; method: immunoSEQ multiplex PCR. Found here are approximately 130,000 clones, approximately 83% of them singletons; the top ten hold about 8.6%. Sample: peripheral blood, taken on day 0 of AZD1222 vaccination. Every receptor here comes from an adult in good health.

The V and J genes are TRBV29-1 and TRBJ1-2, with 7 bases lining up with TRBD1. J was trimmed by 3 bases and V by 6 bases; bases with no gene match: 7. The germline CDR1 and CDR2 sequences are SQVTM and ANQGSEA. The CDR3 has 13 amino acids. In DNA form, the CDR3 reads TGCAGCGTGGGTGCCGGGACAGACTATGGCTACACCTTC. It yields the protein CSVGAGTDYGYTF. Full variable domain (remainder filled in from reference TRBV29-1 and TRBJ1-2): SAVISQKPSRDICQRGTSLTIQCQVDSQVTMMFWYRQQPGQSLTLIATANQGSEATYESGFVIDKFPISRPNLTFSTLTVSNMSPEDSSIYLCSVGAGTDYGYTFGSGTRLTVV.

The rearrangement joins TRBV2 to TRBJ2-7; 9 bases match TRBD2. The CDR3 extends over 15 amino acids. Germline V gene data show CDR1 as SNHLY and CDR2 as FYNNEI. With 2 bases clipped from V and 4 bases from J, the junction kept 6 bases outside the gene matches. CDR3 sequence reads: CASSESSGGFYEQYF. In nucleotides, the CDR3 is TGTGCCAGCAGTGAATCAAGCGGGGGGTTTTACGAGCAGTACTTC.

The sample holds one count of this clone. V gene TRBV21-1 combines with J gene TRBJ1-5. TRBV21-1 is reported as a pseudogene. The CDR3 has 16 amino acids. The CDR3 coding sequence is TGTGCCAGCAGCAAAGGGGAGGCGGACGGAGAGCAGCCCCAGCATTTT. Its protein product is CASSKGEADGEQPQHF.

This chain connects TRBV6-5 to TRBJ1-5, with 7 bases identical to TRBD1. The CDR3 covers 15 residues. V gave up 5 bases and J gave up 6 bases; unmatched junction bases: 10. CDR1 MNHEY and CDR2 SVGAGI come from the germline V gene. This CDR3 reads CASSTLQGSGQPQHF. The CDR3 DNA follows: TGTGCCAGCAGTACTCTACAGGGGTCAGGTCAGCCCCAGCATTTT.

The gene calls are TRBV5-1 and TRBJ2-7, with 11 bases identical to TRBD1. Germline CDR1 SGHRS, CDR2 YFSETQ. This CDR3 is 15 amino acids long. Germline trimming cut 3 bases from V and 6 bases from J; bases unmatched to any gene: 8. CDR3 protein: CASSSRTGGVSEQYF. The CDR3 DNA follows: TGCGCCAGCAGCTCGAGGACAGGGGGCGTAAGCGAGCAGTACTTC.

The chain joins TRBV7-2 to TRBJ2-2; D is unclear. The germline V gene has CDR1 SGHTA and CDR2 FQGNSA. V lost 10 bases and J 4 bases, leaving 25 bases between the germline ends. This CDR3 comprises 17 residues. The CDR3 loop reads CAIPPGNRPSGTGELFF. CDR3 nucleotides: TGTGCCATCCCGCCCGGAAACCGCCCCTCCGGCACCGGGGAGCTGTTTTTT.

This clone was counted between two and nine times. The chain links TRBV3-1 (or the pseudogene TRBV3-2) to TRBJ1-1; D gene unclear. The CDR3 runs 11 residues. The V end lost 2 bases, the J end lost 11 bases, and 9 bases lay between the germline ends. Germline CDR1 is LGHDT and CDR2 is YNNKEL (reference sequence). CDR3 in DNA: TGTGCCAGCAGCCAAAAGGGAGGGGCTTTCTTT. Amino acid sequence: CASSQKGGAFF.

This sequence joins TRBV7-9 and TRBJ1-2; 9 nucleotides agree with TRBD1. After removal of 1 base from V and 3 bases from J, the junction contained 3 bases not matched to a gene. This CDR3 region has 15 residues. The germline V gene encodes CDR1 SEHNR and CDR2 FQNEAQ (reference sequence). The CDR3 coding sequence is TGTGCCAGCAGCTTAGGGGACAGGGAGGACTATGGCTACACCTTC. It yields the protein CASSLGDREDYGYTF.

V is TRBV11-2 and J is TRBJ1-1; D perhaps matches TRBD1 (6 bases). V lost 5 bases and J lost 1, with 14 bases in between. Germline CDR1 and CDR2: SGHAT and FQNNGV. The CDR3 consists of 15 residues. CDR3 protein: CASSPGDTPNTEAFF. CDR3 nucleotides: TGTGCCAGCAGCCCAGGGGACACCCCGAACACTGAAGCTTTCTTT.

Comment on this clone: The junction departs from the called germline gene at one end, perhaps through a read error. In nucleotides, the CDR3 is TGTGCCAGCAGTGCCCGGGACAGCAGTCAGCCCCAGCATTTT. The encoded protein is CASSARDSSQPQHF. The rearrangement joins TRBV27 to TRBJ1-5; 7 bases are shared with TRBD1. This CDR3 is built from 14 residues. Per germline, CDR1 MNHEY and CDR2 SMNVEV (reference sequence).

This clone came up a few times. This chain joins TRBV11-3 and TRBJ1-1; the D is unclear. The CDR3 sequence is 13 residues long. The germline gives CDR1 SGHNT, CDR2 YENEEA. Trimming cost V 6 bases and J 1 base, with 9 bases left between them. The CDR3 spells CASRGTENTEAFF. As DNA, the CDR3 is TGTGCCAGCAGGGGAACAGAGAACACTGAAGCTTTCTTT.

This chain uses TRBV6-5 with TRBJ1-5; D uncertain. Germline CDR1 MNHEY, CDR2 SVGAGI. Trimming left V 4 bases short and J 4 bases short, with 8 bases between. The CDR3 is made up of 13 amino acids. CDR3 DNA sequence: TGTGCCAGCAGTTGGGAAGAAAATCAGCCCCAGCATTTT. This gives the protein CASSWEENQPQHF.

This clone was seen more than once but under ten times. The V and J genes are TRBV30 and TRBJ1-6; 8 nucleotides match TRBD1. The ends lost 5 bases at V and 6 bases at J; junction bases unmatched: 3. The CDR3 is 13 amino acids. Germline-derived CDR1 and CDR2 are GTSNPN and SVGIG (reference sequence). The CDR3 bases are TGTGCCTGGCGGACAGGGTCTAATTCACCCCTCCACTTT. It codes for CAWRTGSNSPLHF.

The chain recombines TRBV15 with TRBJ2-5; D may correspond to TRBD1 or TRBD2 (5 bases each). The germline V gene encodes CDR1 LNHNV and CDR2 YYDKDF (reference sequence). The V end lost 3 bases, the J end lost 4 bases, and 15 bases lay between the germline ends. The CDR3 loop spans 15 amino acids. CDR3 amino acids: CATSSTGPEGETQYF. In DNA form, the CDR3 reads TGTGCCACCAGCAGTACGGGGCCCGAGGGAGAGACCCAGTACTTC.

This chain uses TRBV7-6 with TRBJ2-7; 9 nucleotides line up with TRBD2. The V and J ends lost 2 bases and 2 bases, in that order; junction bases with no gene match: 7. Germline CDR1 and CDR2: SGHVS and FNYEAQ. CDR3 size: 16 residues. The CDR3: CASSLNGLAGPYEQYF. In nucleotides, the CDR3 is TGTGCCAGCAGCTTAAATGGGCTAGCGGGACCCTACGAGCAGTACTTC.

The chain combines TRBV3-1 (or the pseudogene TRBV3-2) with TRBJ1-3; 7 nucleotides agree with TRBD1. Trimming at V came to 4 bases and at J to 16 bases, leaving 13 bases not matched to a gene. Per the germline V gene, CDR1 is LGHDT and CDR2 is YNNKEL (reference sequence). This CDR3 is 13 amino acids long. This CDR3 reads CASSPLRQGIVYF. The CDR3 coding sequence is TGTGCCAGCAGCCCACTTCGACAGGGAATTGTTTATTTT.